The sequence of this T cell receptor beta chain was determined in a study of Graves' ophthalmopathy and Graves' hyperthyroidism. Notes on the study in general: Most expanded clonotypes in thyroid above 0.001 frequency also showed up in blood. For separating ophthalmopathy from stable hyperthyroidism, a 13-signature model gave over 85% sensitivity and approximately 76% specificity. For predicting ophthalmopathy progression, the model had nearly 71% sensitivity and roughly 72% specificity.

The sequenced template was RNA, covering the TCR beta CDR3 region. First-round RT-PCR used HTBI primers; second-round multiplex PCR followed. TCRdb recomputed calls from the multiplex PCR reads with MiXCR, one row per CDR3 protein. Of about 420,000 distinct CDR3 sequences listed, over 20% were seen once; the top ten hold 2.5% to 3.5%. Stable hyperthyroidism meant no ophthalmopathy within 18 months of follow-up. V was cut by 3 bases and J by 3 bases, with 5 bases left in between. This CDR3 spans 11 amino acids. Looked up from germline, CDR1 is GTSNPN and CDR2 is SVGIG (reference sequence). The sample holds many counts of this clonotype. Its antigen is not known.

The sequenced sample was peripheral blood. The gene calls are TRBV30 and TRBJ1-2, with D hard to call. The sequence derives from a woman younger than 30 with stable Graves' hyperthyroidism. DNA of the CDR3: TGTGCCTGGAGACGGGACTATGGCTACACCTTC. Residues: CAWRRDYGYTF.